This entry lists 14 T cell receptor beta chains sequenced from one sample in a study of cytomegalovirus exposure and HLA in healthy donors. PCR employed 60 Vbeta and 13 Jbeta primers. TCRdb's copy holds only in-frame clones and misses some; the assay was immunoSEQ multiplex PCR. Of tens of thousands of clones in the sample, approximately 60% were seen once. Input material: PBMCs. The source is a boy aged 10-17 years in good health and CMV-seropositive.

This clone was recorded only once. The chain recombines TRBV9 with TRBJ1-1; the D gene is possibly TRBD1 (6 bases). The CDR3 runs 15 residues. The V gene's germline CDR1 is SGDLS and CDR2 YYNGEE. V lost 0 bases to trimming and J lost 0 bases, with 9 bases between them. The CDR3 nucleotides read TGTGCCAGCAGCGTAGGAGGGACAATGAACACTGAAGCTTTCTTT. Amino acid sequence: CASSVGGTMNTEAFF.

This rearrangement joins TRBV4-3 to TRBJ2-7, with TRBD1 matching 9 bases. Germline values: CDR1 LGHNA, CDR2 YSLEER. The CDR3 has 15 residues. V lost 0 bases and J lost 6; bases outside the gene matches: 6. CDR3 sequence reads: CASSQDRTGGCEQYF. The DNA for the CDR3 is TGCGCCAGCAGCCAAGATAGAACAGGGGGCTGCGAGCAGTACTTC.

This chain connects TRBV4-3 to TRBJ2-3, with D unresolved. This CDR3 has 12 residues. Trimming took 4 bases from V and 6 from J, leaving 8 bases between them. The germline V gene has CDR1 LGHNA and CDR2 YSLEER. The CDR3 protein is CASSPPSDTQYF. For the CDR3, the DNA is TGCGCCAGCAGCCCCCCCTCGGATACGCAGTATTTT.

The CDR3 is CASSQWGRGRSDTEAFF. CDR3 nucleotide sequence: TGCGCCAGCAGTCAATGGGGCAGGGGGCGCTCGGACACTGAAGCTTTCTTT. The chain uses TRBV23-1 and TRBJ1-1; 8 nucleotides align to TRBD1. Being an ORF, TRBV23-1 has a function that is uncertain. The CDR3 consists of 17 residues. The junction had 10 bases not matched to a gene; V was cut back by 1 base and J by 3 bases.

This clone was observed a few times. The chain recombines TRBV6-5 with TRBJ2-7; D remains ambiguous. The germline CDR1 and CDR2 sequences are MNHEY and SVGAGI. This CDR3 contains 12 residues. The V end lost 6 bases, the J end lost 5 bases, and 11 bases lay between the germline ends. The CDR3 DNA is TGTGCCAGCAGATCCGGGTCCAACGAGCAGTACTTC. It translates to CASRSGSNEQYF.

The chain couples TRBV29-1 to TRBJ1-3; no firm D call. The V and J ends lost 3 bases and 1 base respectively, with 7 bases between them. Looked up from germline, CDR1 is SQVTM and CDR2 is ANQGSEA. This CDR3 comprises 13 residues. CDR3 region: CSVEEGSGNTIYF. Written as DNA, the CDR3 is TGCAGCGTTGAGGAGGGTTCTGGAAACACCATATATTTT.

The chain is built from TRBV6-5 and TRBJ2-7, with 7 bases that match TRBD1. V lost 1 base and J lost 0; bases outside the gene matches: 6. CDR1 MNHEY and CDR2 SVGAGI come from the germline V gene. CDR3 size: 16 residues. CDR3 amino acids: CASSYLSGQNSYEQYF. CDR3 coding DNA: TGTGCCAGCAGTTACTTATCGGGACAGAACTCCTACGAGCAGTACTTC.

The chain has TRBV18 and TRBJ2-5, with D perhaps matching TRBD2 (6 bases). The closer fit of TRBJ2-7 to the DNA end suggests the J call may be wrong. The CDR3 has 13 amino acids. Germline assignment: CDR1 KGHSH and CDR2 LQKENI. The CDR3 region has the DNA TGTGCCAGCTCACCACCGGAGGGCTACGAGCAGTACTTC. This codes for CASSPPEGYEQYF.

This clone was seen only once. The chain combines TRBV5-1 with TRBJ2-7; TRBD1 agrees at 8 bases. The germline gives CDR1 SGHRS, CDR2 YFSETQ. The CDR3 is made up of 16 amino acids. V dropped 2 bases and J dropped 5; count of bases not matched to a gene: 12. CDR3 sequence: CASSLLTGTGGHEQYF. Here the CDR3 DNA reads TGCGCCAGCAGCTTACTTACGGGGACAGGAGGGCACGAGCAGTACTTC.

The rearrangement links TRBV6-5 to TRBJ2-7, with TRBD2 as a possible D gene (6 bases). The CDR3 is 12 amino acids. CDR1 and CDR2 (germline): MNHEY, SVGAGI. Trimming shortened V by 5 bases and J by 7 bases, and 12 bases separated the two germline ends. CDR3 region: CASSTGVGEQYF. The CDR3 bases are TGTGCCAGCAGTACGGGGGTAGGAGAGCAGTACTTC.

The sample holds a few counts of this clone. This chain uses TRBV6-5 with TRBJ1-1; a weak D match, TRBD1 (6 bases). There are 12 residues in the CDR3. Germline-derived CDR1 and CDR2 are MNHEY and SVGAGI. Trimming took off 6 bases at V and 3 bases at J, with 8 bases between the two ends. The CDR3 DNA follows: TGTGCCAGCAGAACAGGGTACACTGAAGCTTTCTTT. Encoded protein: CASRTGYTEAFF.

The rearrangement links TRBV15 to TRBJ2-1; 8 bases map to TRBD1. With 1 base clipped from V and 6 bases from J, the junction kept 11 bases outside the gene matches. The CDR3 covers 17 residues. The germline V gene encodes CDR1 LNHNV and CDR2 YYDKDF (reference sequence). CDR3 in amino acids: CATSRVSRTGRFNEQFF. The DNA for the CDR3 is TGTGCCACCAGCAGAGTAAGCAGGACAGGGCGTTTCAATGAGCAGTTCTTC.

V and J are TRBV10-2 and TRBJ1-2; possible D gene TRBD1, 5 bases. The germline V and J ends were trimmed by 6 bases and 5 bases, with 16 bases remaining between them. Germline V CDR1 and CDR2: WSHSY, SAAADI. The CDR3 is made up of 14 amino acids. For the CDR3, the DNA is TGCGCCAGCAGCGCCGACAGCCTCCTATATGGCTACACCTTC. Its protein is CASSADSLLYGYTF.

V usage is TRBV7-9 and J usage is TRBJ1-4; D ambiguous. The germline V gene encodes CDR1 SEHNR and CDR2 FQNEAQ (reference sequence). Trimming took off 10 bases at V and 7 bases at J, with 10 bases between the two ends. The CDR3 sequence is 11 residues long. Written as DNA, the CDR3 is TGTGCCACCTCTGAGGCTGAAAAACTGTTTTTT. This codes for CATSEAEKLFF.